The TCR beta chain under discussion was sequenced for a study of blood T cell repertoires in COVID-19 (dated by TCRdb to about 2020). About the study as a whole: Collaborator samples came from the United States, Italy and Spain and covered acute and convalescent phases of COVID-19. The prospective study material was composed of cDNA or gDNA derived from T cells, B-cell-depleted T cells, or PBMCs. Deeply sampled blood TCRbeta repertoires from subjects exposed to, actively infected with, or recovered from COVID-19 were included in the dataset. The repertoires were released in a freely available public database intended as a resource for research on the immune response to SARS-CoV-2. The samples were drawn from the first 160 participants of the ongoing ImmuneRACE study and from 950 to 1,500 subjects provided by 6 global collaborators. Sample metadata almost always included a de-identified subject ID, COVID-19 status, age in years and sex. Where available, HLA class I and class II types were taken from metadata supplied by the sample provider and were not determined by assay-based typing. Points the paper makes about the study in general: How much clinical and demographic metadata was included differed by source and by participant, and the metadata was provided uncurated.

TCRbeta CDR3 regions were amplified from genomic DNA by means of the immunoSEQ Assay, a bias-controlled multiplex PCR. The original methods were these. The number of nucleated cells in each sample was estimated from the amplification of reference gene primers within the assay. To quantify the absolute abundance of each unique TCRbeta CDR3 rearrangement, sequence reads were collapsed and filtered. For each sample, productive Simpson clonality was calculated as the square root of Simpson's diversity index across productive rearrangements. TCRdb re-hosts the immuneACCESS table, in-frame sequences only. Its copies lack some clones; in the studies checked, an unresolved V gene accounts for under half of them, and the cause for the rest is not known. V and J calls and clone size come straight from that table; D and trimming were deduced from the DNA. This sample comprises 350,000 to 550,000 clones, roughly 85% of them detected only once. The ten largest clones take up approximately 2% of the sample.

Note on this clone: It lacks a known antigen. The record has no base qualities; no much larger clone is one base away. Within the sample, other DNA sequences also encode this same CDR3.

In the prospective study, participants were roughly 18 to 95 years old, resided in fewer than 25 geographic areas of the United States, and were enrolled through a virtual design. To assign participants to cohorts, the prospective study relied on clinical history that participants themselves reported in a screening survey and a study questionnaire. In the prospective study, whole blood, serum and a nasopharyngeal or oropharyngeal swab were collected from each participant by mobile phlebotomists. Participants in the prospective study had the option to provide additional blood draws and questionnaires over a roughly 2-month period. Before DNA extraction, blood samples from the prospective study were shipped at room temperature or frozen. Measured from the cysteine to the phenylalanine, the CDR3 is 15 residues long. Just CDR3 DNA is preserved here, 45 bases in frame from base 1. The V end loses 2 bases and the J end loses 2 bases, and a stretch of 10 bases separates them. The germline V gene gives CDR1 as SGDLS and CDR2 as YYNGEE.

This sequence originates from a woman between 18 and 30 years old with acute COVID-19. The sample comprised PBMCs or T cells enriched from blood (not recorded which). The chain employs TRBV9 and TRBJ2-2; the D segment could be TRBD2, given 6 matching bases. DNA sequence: TGTGCCAGCAGCGTTGGGGACTCCAACACCGGGGAGCTGTTTTTT. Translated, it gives CASSVGDSNTGELFF.